A selection of T cell receptor beta chains follows, all from one sample in a study of T cell responses to AZD1222 COVID-19 vaccine. This table comes from immunoSEQ multiplex PCR, and its TCRdb copy is limited to in-frame clones, with some not included. The sample shows roughly 140,000 clones, approximately 92% of them seen only once. The sequencing used peripheral blood, collected 28 days after the second AZD1222 dose. These receptors originate from an adult who received the AZD1222 COVID-19 vaccine. Both conserved end residues are part of each CDR3. The order of the fields is V gene, J gene, CDR3 protein.

v_gene: TRBV18; j_gene: TRBJ2-1; CDR3aa: CASSQSRDTNEQFF
v_gene: TRBV15; j_gene: TRBJ1-5; CDR3aa: CATSRGRDQPQHF
v_gene: TRBV11-3; j_gene: TRBJ2-2; CDR3aa: CASSLDGLGGELFF
v_gene: TRBV28; j_gene: TRBJ1-5; CDR3aa: CASSLGGSPQPQHF
v_gene: TRBV21-1; j_gene: TRBJ1-4; CDR3aa: CASSIRDRGATNEKLFF
v_gene: TRBV14; j_gene: TRBJ1-1; CDR3aa: CASSLQGVNTEAFF
v_gene: TRBV3-1/TRBV3-2; j_gene: TRBJ1-6; CDR3aa: CASSQVSGLPPLHF
v_gene: TRBV6-5; j_gene: TRBJ2-1; CDR3aa: CASGGLAGVGEQFF
v_gene: TRBV6-5; j_gene: TRBJ1-1; CDR3aa: CASSSTTGAAFF
v_gene: TRBV7-6; j_gene: TRBJ1-1; CDR3aa: CASSQGGPSSTEAFF